This TCR beta chain is drawn from a study of shared clonotypes between healthy human individuals. Study-wide results and limits: It was anticipated that sequencing depth would influence how many clonotypes donors shared. Rarefaction indicated that sorted-subset sequencing remained incomplete although depth was large.

CDR1 and CDR2 from the germline V gene are MDHEN and SYDVKM. The CDR3 sequence is 18 residues long. Trimming shortened V by 5 bases and J by 2 bases, and 25 bases separated the two germline ends. A remark on this clone: Its antigen is currently unknown.

Data came from immunoSEQ multiplex PCR; TCRdb stores just in-frame clones and leaves some out. Of about 2.3 million clones listed, 93% are singletons. Material: naive CD4+ T cells from PBMCs. As to subset: CD45RA+ positively selected. The source is a man between 18 and 29 years old in good health. Some clones in this sample may be carry-over from other donors' samples. The rearrangement joins TRBV28 to TRBJ2-7; D possibly uses TRBD1 or TRBD2 (5 bases each). Here the CDR3 DNA reads TGTGCCAGCAGTCCCCTGGGGTCAGGGAAGTGGAGGCCCTACGAGCAGTACTTC. Translating gives CASSPLGSGKWRPYEQYF.